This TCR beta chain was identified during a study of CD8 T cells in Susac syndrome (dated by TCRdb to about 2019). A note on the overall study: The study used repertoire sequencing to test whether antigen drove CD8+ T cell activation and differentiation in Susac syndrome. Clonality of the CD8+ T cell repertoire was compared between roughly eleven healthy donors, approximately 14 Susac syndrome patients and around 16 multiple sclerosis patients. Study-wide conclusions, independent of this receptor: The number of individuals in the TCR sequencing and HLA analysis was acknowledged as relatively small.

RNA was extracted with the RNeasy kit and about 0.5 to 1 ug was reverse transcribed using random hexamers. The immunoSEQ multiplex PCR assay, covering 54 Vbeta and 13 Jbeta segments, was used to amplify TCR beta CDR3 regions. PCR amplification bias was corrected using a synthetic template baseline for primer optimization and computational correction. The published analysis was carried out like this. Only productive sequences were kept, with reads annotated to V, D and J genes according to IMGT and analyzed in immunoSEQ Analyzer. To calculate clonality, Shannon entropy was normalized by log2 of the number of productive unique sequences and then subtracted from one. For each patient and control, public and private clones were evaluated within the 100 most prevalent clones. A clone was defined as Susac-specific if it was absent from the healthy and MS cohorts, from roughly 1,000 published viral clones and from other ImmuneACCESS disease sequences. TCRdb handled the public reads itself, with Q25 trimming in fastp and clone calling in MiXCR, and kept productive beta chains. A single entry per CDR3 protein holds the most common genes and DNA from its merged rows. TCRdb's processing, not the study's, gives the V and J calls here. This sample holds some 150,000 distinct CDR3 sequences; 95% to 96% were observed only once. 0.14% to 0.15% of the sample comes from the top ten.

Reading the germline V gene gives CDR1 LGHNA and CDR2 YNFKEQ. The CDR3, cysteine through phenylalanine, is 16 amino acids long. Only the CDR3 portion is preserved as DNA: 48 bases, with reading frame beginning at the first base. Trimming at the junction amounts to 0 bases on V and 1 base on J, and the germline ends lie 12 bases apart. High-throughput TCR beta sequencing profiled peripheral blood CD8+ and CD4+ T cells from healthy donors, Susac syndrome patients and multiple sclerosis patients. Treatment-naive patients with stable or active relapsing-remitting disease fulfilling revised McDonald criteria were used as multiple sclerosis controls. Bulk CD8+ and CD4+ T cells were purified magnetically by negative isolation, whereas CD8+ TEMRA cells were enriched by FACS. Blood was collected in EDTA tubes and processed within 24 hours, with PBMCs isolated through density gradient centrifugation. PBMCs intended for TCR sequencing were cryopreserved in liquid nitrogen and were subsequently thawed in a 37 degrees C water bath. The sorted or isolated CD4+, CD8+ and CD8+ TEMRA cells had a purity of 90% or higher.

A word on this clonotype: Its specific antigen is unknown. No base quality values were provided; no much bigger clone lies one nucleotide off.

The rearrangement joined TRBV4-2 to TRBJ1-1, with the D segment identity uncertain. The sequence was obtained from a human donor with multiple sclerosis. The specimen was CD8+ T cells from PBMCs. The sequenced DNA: TGTGCCAGCAGCCAAGATTGGGAGACGGAGAACACTGAAGCTTTCTTT. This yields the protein CASSQDWETENTEAFF.